Listed here are 23 T cell receptor beta chains from one sample, sequenced in a study of shared clonotypes between healthy human individuals. CD45RO-negative, CCR7-selected cells formed the naive CD8 fraction, which excluded terminally differentiated effector memory CD45RA+ cells. Assay: immunoSEQ multiplex PCR; the TCRdb copy retains only in-frame clones and omits some. The repertoire holds some 2.1 million clones, with 80% to 95% as singletons. The sample consisted of naive CD8+ T cells from PBMCs. These receptors originate from a man aged 18-30 years in good health. Some clones in this sample may be carry-over from other donors' samples.

The chain couples TRBV6-1 to TRBJ1-5; TRBD1 matches at 7 bases. Germline V gene lookup returns CDR1 MNHNS and CDR2 SASEGT. The CDR3 runs to 17 residues. V gave up 4 bases and J gave up 6 bases; unmatched junction bases: 15. CDR3: CASSAVQGVVVVQPQHF. The DNA for the CDR3 is TGTGCCAGCAGTGCCGTCCAGGGGGTTGTGGTAGTTCAGCCCCAGCATTTT.

This chain joins TRBV19 and TRBJ2-5; 9 nucleotides agree with TRBD1. CDR1 is LNHDA, CDR2 SQIVND, per germline (reference sequence). The J segment lost 5 bases and the V segment lost 5 bases, leaving 0 bases of the junction unmatched. This CDR3 region has 12 residues. CDR3 DNA: TGTGCCAGTAGTGACAGGGGGGAGACCCAGTACTTC. Translation: CASSDRGETQYF.

The chain employs TRBV15 and TRBJ2-1; TRBD2 agrees at 7 bases. The germline CDR1 and CDR2 sequences are LNHNV and YYDKDF (reference sequence). The CDR3 totals 16 residues. Trimming took 0 bases from V and 6 from J; bases not matched to a gene: 8. CDR3 loop: CATSRDGTPGGNEQFF. For the CDR3, the DNA is TGTGCCACCAGCAGAGATGGGACCCCGGGAGGCAATGAGCAGTTCTTC. Drawing the rest from reference TRBV15 and TRBJ2-1, the complete variable domain is DAMVIQNPRYQVTQFGKPVTLSCSQTLNHNVMYWYQQKSSQAPKLLFHYYDKDFNNEADTPDNFQSRRPNTSFCFLDIRSPGLGDTAMYLCATSRDGTPGGNEQFFGPGTRLTVL.

Of note for this clone: Other DNA sequences within the sample encode an identical CDR3. The rearrangement joins TRBV5-1 to TRBJ1-1; 7 bases agree with TRBD1. CDR3 size: 14 residues. CDR1 SGHRS and CDR2 YFSETQ come from the germline V gene. With V trimmed by 3 bases and J by 0 bases, 2 bases remained unmatched. CDR3 region: CASSWTGLNTEAFF. As DNA, the CDR3 is TGCGCCAGCAGCTGGACAGGCCTGAACACTGAAGCTTTCTTT.

Written as DNA, the CDR3 is TGCAGCGCAGTAACAGGGTCCGGTGAGCAGTTCTTC. Translated, it gives CSAVTGSGEQFF. This rearrangement joins TRBV29-1 to TRBJ2-1; D may be TRBD1 (6 bases). The V gene's germline CDR1 is SQVTM and CDR2 ANQGSEA. The CDR3 has 12 amino acids. Trimming cost V 7 bases and J 9 bases, with 16 bases left between them.

This chain joins TRBV27 and TRBJ1-1; 7 bases fit TRBD1. From germline, CDR1 is MNHEY and CDR2 SMNVEV (reference sequence). V dropped 9 bases and J dropped 0; count of bases not matched to a gene: 10. The CDR3 has 15 residues. CDR3 sequence reads: CARVPGQAMNTEAFF. CDR3 DNA: TGTGCCAGGGTCCCCGGACAGGCGATGAACACTGAAGCTTTCTTT.

Only one count was recorded for this clone. The chain uses TRBV7-8 and TRBJ2-7; TRBD2 aligns across 8 bases. The CDR3 is made up of 16 amino acids. Germline-derived CDR1 and CDR2 are SGHVS and FQNEAQ. J was trimmed by 5 bases and V by 1 base; bases with no gene match: 10. CDR3 in DNA: TGTGCCAGCAGCTTAGTTGTAGTCGGGAGGGGTCACGAGCAGTACTTC. This sequence encodes CASSLVVVGRGHEQYF.

The chain recombines TRBV7-9 with TRBJ1-2, with TRBD1 matching 7 bases. In germline, CDR1 is SEHNR, CDR2 FQNEAQ (reference sequence). V trimming: 4 bases; J trimming: 5 bases; junction bases outside the gene matches: 13. This CDR3 has 16 amino acids. CDR3 coding DNA: TGTGCCAGCAGCTCCGCCCTGGACAGGAGGAAGTATGGCTACACCTTC. Translating gives CASSSALDRRKYGYTF. Full variable domain (outside the CDR3, taken from reference TRBV7-9 and TRBJ1-2): DTGVSQNPRHKITKRGQNVTFRCDPISEHNRLYWYRQTLGQGPEFLTYFQNEAQLEKSRLLSDRFSAERPKGSFSTLEIQRTEQGDSAMYLCASSSALDRRKYGYTFGSGTRLTVV.

The gene calls are TRBV27 and TRBJ1-3; TRBD1 agrees at 9 bases. Germline assignment: CDR1 MNHEY and CDR2 SMNVEV (reference sequence). V dropped 2 bases and J dropped 4; count of bases not matched to a gene: 3. The CDR3 consists of 15 residues. The CDR3 bases are TGTGCCAGCAGTTTAGGGACAGGGAGGGGAAACACCATATATTTT. It translates to CASSLGTGRGNTIYF.

On this clone: This specimen includes other DNA sequences encoding the same CDR3. This chain links TRBV30 with TRBJ1-2, with D unresolved. Germline CDR1 reads GTSNPN; CDR2 reads SVGIG (reference sequence). V was shortened by 0 bases and J by 4 bases, with 6 bases between the two germline ends. This CDR3 has 12 amino acids. The CDR3 coding sequence is TGTGCCTGGAGTGTAGGAGTCTATGGCTACACCTTC. It encodes CAWSVGVYGYTF.

V usage is TRBV7-9 and J usage is TRBJ2-1, with no clear D. The CDR3 length is 16 residues. V lost 5 bases and J 5 bases, leaving 19 bases between the germline ends. CDR1 is SEHNR, CDR2 FQNEAQ, per germline (reference sequence). CDR3 loop: CASSPKALGPHNEQFF. Written as DNA, the CDR3 is TGTGCCAGCAGCCCAAAGGCCTTAGGTCCCCACAATGAGCAGTTCTTC.

Only one count was recorded for this clone. The V and J genes are TRBV28 and TRBJ1-2; no definite D call. The CDR3 is made up of 11 amino acids. V dropped 3 bases and J dropped 3 bases, with 2 bases sitting between them. Germline loops: CDR1 MDHEN, CDR2 SYDVKM. Here the CDR3 DNA reads TGTGCCAGCAGTTTCTACTATGGCTACACCTTC. It is translated as CASSFYYGYTF.

The V call is TRBV6-6, the J call TRBJ1-2, with TRBD1 matching 10 bases. The CDR3 totals 15 residues. In germline, CDR1 is MNHNY, CDR2 SVGAGI (reference sequence). V lost 6 bases and J lost 8; bases outside the gene matches: 12. CDR3 nucleotide sequence: TGTGCCAGCAGCCCCGACAGGGGGCGAACGGGGGGCTACACCTTC. Its protein is CASSPDRGRTGGYTF.

V usage is TRBV28 and J usage is TRBJ1-1; unclear D gene. Trimming left V 7 bases short and J 5 bases short, with 14 bases between. The CDR3 extends over 13 amino acids. Per germline, CDR1 MDHEN and CDR2 SYDVKM. CDR3 bases: TGTGCCAGCACCATAGGGAGGCGTACTGAAGCTTTCTTT. Amino acids: CASTIGRRTEAFF.

The chain carries TRBV28 and TRBJ2-7; D is undetermined. This CDR3 contains 14 residues. Germline values: CDR1 MDHEN, CDR2 SYDVKM. V lost 6 bases, J lost 0 bases, and 12 bases lay in between. In nucleotides, the CDR3 is TGTGCCAGCAGCCTTCCCCCGAGCTCCTACGAGCAGTACTTC. Its translation is CASSLPPSSYEQYF.

This clone was detected only once. CDR3 in amino acids: CASSLAGTGLIEQFF. The CDR3 coding sequence is TGTGCCAGCAGTTTAGCCGGGACAGGGCTTATTGAACAGTTCTTC. This rearrangement joins TRBV28 to TRBJ2-1; 9 bases map to TRBD1. The CDR3 covers 15 residues. The germline gives CDR1 MDHEN, CDR2 SYDVKM. V lost 2 bases and J lost 13; bases outside the gene matches: 12.

The DNA for the CDR3 is TGTGCCAGCAGCCTCAGGCCGGAGAGTTATGGCTACACCTTC. The encoded protein is CASSLRPESYGYTF. The rearrangement links TRBV2 to TRBJ1-2; D not certain. Germline V gene sequence: CDR1 SNHLY, CDR2 FYNNEI. V lost 6 bases to trimming and J lost 5 bases, with 16 bases between them. The CDR3 has 14 residues.

The genes are TRBV5-1 and TRBJ2-1; 9 positions match TRBD2. J was trimmed by 7 bases and V by 0 bases; bases with no gene match: 5. The CDR3 is 15 residues long. The V gene's germline CDR1 is SGHRS and CDR2 YFSETQ. The CDR3 coding sequence is TGCGCCAGCAGCTTGGTGGCTAGCGGGAAGAATGAGCAGTTCTTC. Protein: CASSLVASGKNEQFF.

The gene calls are TRBV5-6 and TRBJ1-2; D is uncertain. V was shortened by 4 bases and J by 8 bases, with 9 bases between the two germline ends. This CDR3 has 11 amino acids. CDR1 is SGHDT and CDR2 is YYEEEE in the germline V gene. The CDR3 spells CASSPGRGYTF. For the CDR3, the DNA is TGTGCCAGCAGCCCCGGACGGGGCTACACCTTC.

The chain recombines TRBV7-6 with TRBJ1-5; D is unresolved. CDR1 is SGHVS, CDR2 FNYEAQ, per germline. Trimming left V 6 bases short and J 5 bases short, with 14 bases between. The CDR3 contains 14 residues. In DNA, the CDR3 is TGTGCCAGCAGACGGACGCAGCGGCATCAGCCCCAGCATTTT. This codes for CASRRTQRHQPQHF.

V is TRBV27 and J is TRBJ1-3, with 10 bases fitting TRBD1. V gave up 6 bases and J gave up 4 bases; unmatched junction bases: 12. The CDR3 consists of 17 residues. CDR1 is MNHEY, CDR2 SMNVEV, per germline (reference sequence). The CDR3 DNA reads as TGTGCCAGCAGAGAAGTTCCGGGACAGGGGCGCGGAAACACCATATATTTT. Translation gives CASREVPGQGRGNTIYF.

The rearrangement links TRBV2 to TRBJ2-1; 9 bases line up with TRBD2. The junction had 9 bases not matched to a gene; V was cut back by 7 bases and J by 8 bases. The CDR3 sequence is 14 residues long. CDR1 and CDR2 from the germline V gene are SNHLY and FYNNEI. The CDR3 loop reads CASKAGGPLDEQFF. CDR3 coding DNA: TGTGCCAGCAAGGCGGGAGGGCCTTTGGATGAGCAGTTCTTC.

As to this clone: The identical CDR3 is also encoded by other nucleotide sequences in the sample. The CDR3 protein is CASSPTSSYNEQFF. The CDR3 nucleotides are TGTGCCAGCAGCCCGACTAGCTCCTACAATGAGCAGTTCTTC. The rearrangement links TRBV7-9 to TRBJ2-1; maybe TRBD2 (6 bases). Germline V CDR1 and CDR2: SEHNR, FQNEAQ (reference sequence). Trimming shortened V by 5 bases and J by 0 bases, and 8 bases separated the two germline ends. CDR3 size: 14 residues.